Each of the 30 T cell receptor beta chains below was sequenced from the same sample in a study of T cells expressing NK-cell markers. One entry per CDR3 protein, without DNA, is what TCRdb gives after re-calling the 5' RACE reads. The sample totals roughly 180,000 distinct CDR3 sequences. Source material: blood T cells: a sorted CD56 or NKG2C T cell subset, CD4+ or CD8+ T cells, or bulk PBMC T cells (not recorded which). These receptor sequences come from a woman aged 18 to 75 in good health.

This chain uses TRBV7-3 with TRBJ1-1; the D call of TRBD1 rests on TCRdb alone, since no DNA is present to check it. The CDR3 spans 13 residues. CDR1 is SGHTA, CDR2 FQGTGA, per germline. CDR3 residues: CASSAAGTGFAFF.

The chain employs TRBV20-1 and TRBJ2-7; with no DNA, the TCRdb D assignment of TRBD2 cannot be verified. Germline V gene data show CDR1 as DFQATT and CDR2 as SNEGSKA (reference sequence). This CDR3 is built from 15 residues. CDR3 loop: CSARPTSGGTYEQYF.

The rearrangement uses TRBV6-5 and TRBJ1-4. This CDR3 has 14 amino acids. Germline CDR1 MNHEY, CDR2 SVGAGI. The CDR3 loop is CASTRSGISEKLFF.

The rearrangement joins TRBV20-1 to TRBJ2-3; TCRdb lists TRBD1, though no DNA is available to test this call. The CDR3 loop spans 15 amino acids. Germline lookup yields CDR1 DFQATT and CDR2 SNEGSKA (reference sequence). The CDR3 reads CSATQGSGSADTQYF.

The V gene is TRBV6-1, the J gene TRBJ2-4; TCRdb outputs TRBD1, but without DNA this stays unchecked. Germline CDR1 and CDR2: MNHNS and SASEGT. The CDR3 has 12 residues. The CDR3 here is CASSLQGAIQYF.

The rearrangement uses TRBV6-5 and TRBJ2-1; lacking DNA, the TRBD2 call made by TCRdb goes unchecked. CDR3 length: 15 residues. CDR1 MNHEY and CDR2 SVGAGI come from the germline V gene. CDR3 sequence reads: CASSYASGTYNEQFF.

CDR3 loop: CSVEDLSPYGYTF. The gene calls are TRBV29-1 and TRBJ1-2. The CDR3 runs 13 residues. The germline V gene encodes CDR1 SQVTM and CDR2 ANQGSEA.

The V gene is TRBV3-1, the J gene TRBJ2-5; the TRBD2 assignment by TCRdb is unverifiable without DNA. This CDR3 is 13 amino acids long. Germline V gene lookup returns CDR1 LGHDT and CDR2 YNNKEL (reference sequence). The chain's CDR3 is CASILAGQETQYF.

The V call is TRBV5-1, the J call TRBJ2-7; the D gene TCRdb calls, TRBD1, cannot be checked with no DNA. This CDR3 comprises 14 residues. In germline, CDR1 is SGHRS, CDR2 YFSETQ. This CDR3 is CASSTGHGSYEQYF.

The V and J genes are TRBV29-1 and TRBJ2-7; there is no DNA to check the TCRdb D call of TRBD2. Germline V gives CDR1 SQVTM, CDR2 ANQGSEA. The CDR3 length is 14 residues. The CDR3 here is CSVKGTASSYEQYF.

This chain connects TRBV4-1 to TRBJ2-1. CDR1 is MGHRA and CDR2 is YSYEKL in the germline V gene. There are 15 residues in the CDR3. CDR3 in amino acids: CASSQGQGPYNEQFF.

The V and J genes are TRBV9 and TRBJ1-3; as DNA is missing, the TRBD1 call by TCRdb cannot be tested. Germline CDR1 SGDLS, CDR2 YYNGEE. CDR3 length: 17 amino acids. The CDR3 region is CASSVTTRTGSGNTIYF.

The chain's CDR3 is CSADEGNTDTQYF. This rearrangement joins TRBV20-1 to TRBJ2-3; TCRdb's D call of TRBD2 is untestable without DNA. Per germline, CDR1 DFQATT and CDR2 SNEGSKA (reference sequence). CDR3 length: 13 residues.

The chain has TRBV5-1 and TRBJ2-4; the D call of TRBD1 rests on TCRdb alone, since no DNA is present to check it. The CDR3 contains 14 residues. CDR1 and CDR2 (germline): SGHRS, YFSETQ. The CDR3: CASSPGEPGNIQYF.

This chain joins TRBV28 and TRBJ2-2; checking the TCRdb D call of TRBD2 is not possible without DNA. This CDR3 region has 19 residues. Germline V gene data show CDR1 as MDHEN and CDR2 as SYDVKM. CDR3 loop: CASSRFRLAGGPGTGELFF.

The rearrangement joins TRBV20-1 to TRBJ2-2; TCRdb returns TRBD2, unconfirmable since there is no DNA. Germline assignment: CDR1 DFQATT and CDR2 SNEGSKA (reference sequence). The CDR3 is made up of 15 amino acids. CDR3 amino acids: CSAREPSRATGELFF.

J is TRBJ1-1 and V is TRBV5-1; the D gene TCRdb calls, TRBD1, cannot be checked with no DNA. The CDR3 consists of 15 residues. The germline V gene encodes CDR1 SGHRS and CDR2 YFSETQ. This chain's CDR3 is CASSLESGGYTEAFF.

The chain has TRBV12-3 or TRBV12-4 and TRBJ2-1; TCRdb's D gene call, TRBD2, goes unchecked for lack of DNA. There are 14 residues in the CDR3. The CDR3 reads CASRTSGRVNEQFF.

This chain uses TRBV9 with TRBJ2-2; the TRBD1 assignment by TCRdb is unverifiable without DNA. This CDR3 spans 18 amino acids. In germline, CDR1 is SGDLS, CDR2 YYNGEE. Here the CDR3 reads CASSAGAGTGGRAGELFF.

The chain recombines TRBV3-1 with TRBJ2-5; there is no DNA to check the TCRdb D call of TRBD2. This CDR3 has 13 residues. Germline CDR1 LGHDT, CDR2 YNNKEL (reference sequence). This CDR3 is CASSQGRVGTQYF.

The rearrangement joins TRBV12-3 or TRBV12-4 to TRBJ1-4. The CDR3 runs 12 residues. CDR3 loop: CASSLALGKLFF.

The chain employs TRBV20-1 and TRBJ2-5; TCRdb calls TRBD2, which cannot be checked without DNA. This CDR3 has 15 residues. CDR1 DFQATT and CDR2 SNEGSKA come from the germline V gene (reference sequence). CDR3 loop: CSARSSGRALETQYF.

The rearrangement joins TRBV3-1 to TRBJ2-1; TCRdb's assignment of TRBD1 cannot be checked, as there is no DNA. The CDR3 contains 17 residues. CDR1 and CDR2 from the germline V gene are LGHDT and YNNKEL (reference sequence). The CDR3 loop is CASSQDGAILSYNEQFF.

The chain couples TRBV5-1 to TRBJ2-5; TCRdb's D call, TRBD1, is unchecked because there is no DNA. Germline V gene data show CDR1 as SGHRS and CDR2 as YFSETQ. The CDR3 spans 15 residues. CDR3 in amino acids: CASSVTPGMVETQYF.

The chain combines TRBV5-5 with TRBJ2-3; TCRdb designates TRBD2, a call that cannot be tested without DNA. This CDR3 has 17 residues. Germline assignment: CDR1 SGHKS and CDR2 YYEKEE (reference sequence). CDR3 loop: CASSGVWTSGDRDTQYF.

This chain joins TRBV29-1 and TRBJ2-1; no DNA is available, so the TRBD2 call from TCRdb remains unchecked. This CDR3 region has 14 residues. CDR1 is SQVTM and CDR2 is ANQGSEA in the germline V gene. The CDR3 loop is CSVVGRAFSNEQFF.

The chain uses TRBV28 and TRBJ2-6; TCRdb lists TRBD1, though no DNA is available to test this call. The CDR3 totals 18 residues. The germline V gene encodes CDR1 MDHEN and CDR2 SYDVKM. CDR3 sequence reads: CASSFTTGGRSGANVLTF.

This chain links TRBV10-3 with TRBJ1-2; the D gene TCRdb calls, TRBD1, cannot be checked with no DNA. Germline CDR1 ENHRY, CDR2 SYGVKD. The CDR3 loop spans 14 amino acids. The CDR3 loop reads CAISETGTGLGYTF.

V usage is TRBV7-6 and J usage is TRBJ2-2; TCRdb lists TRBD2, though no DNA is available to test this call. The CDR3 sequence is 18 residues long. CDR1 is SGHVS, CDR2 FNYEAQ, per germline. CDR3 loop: CASSLVASGGLNTGELFF.

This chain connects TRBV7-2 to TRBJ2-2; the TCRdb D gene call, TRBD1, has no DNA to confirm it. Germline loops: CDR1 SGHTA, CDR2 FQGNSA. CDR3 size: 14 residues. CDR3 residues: CASSGAQGFGELFF.